Included here is one T cell receptor (beta chain) sequence, with context. As yet, its antigen is unknown. The data stem from a study of T cell responses to AZD1222 COVID-19 vaccine. Some clones are missing from TCRdb's copy, which holds only in-frame ones; the method was immunoSEQ multiplex PCR. The sample contains 150,000 to 200,000 clones, approximately 92% of which appear only once. Germline assignment: CDR1 LNHDA and CDR2 SQIVND (reference sequence). J was trimmed by 8 bases and V by 9 bases; bases with no gene match: 7. The CDR3 extends over 12 amino acids. Study findings and constraints: Clonal diversity was possibly underestimated, and the donors were mostly white British, with more females. Increased Spike-specific TCR breadth and depth were observed after two AZD1222 doses.

The receptor was derived from an adult in good health. V and J are TRBV19 and TRBJ2-1; 7 bases are a match to TRBD2. The source material was peripheral blood, sampled on day 0 of AZD1222 vaccination. CDR3 sequence (DNA): TGTGCCAGCGGGGGAGGGATTGATGAGCAGTTCTTC. It specifies CASGGGIDEQFF.